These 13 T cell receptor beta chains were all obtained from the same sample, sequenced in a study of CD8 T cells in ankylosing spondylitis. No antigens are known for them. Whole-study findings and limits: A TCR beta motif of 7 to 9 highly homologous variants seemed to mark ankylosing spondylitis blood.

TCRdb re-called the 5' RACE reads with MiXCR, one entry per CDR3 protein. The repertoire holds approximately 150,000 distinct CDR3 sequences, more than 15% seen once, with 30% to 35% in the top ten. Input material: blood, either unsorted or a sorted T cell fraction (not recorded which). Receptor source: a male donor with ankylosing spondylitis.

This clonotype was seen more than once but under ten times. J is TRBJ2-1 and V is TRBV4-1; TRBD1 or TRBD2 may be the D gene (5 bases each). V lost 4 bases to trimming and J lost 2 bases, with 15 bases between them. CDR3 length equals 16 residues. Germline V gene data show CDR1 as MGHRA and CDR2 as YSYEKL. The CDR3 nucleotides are TGCGCCAGCAGCCCCCGGGACCCGAGCCCCTACAATGAGCAGTTCTTC. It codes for CASSPRDPSPYNEQFF.

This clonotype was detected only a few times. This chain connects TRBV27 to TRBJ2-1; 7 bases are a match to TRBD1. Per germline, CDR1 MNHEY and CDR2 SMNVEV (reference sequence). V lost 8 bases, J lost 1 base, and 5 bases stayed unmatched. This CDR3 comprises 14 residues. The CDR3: CASGRDSSYNEQFF. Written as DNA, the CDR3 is TGTGCCAGCGGCCGGGACAGTTCCTACAATGAGCAGTTCTTC.

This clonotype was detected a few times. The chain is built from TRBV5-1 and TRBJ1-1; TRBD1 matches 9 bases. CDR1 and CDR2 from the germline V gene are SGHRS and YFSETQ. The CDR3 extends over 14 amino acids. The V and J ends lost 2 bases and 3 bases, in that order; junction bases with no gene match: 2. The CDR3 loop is CASSFRTGDTEAFF. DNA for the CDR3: TGCGCCAGCAGCTTTCGGACAGGGGACACTGAAGCTTTCTTT.

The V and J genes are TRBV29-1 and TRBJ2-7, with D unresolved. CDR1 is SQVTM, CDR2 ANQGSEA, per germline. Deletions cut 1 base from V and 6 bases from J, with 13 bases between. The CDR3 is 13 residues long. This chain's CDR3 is CSVEAAGFGEQYF. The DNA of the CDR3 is TGCAGCGTTGAAGCCGCCGGGTTCGGCGAGCAGTACTTC.

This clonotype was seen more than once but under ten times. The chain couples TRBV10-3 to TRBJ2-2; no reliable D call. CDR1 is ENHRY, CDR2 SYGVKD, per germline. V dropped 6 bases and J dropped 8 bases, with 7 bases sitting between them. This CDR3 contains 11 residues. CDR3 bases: TGTGCCATCAGGGATCCTGGGGAGCTGTTTTTT. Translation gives CAIRDPGELFF.

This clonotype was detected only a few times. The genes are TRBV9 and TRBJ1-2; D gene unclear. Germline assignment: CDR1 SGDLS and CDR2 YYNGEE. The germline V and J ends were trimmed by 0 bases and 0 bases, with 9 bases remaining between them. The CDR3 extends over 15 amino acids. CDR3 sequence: CASSVATTTNYGYTF. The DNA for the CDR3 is TGTGCCAGCAGCGTAGCTACGACAACTAACTATGGCTACACCTTC.

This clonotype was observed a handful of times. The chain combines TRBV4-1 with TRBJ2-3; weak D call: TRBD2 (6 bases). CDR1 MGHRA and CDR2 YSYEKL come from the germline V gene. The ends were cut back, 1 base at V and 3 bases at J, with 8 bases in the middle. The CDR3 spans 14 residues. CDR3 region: CASSQAGSTDTQYF. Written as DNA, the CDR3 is TGCGCCAGCAGCCAAGCCGGGAGTACAGATACGCAGTATTTT.

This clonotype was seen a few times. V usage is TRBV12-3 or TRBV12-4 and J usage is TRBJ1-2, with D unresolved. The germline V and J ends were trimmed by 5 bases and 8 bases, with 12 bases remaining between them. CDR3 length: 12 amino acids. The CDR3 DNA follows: TGTGCCAGCAGTCCCGACGGAGTGGGCTACACCTTC. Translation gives CASSPDGVGYTF.

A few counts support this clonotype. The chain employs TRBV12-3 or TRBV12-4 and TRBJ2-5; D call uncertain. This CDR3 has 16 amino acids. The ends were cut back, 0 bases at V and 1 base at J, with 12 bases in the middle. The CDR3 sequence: CASSLALREAQETQYF. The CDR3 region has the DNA TGTGCCAGCAGTTTAGCGCTCCGAGAGGCCCAAGAGACCCAGTACTTC.

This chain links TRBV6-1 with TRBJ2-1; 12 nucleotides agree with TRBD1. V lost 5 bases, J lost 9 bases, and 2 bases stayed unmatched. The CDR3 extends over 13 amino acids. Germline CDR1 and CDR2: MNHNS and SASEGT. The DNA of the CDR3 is TGTGCCAGCAGTCCGGGACAGGGGGCTGAGCAGTTCTTC. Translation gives CASSPGQGAEQFF.

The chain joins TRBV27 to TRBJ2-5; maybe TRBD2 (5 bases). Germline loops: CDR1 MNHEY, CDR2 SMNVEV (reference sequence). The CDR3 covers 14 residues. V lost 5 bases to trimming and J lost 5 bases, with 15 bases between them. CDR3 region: CASSLGVPWETQYF. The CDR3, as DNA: TGTGCCAGCAGTCTCGGGGTACCATGGGAGACCCAGTACTTC.

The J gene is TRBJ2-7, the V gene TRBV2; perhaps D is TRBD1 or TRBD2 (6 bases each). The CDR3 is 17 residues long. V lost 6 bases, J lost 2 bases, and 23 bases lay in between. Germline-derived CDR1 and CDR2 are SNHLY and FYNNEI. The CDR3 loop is CASSPPGLGGPTYEQYF. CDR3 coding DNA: TGTGCCAGCAGCCCCCCCGGTTTGGGGGGCCCTACCTACGAGCAGTACTTC.

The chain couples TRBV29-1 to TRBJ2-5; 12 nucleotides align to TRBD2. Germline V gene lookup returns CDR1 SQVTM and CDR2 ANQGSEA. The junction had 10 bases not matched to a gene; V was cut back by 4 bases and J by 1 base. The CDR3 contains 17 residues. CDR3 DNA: TGCAGCGTTGCCCCCCCGGGACTAGCGGGTCTCCAAGAGACCCAGTACTTC. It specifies CSVAPPGLAGLQETQYF.